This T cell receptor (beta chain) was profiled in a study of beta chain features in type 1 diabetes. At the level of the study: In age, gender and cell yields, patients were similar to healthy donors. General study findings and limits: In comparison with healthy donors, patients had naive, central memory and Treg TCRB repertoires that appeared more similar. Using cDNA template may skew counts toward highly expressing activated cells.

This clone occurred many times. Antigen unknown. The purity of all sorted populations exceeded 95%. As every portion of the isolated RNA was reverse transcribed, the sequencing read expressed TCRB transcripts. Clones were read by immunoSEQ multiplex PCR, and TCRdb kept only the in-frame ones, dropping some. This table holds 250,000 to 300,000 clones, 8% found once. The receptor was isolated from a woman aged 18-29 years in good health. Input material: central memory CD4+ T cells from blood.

Written as DNA, the CDR3 is TGTGCCAGCAGCCATGGAGGGGGACAGGTAATCGCAGATACGCAGTATTTT. Translation gives CASSHGGGQVIADTQYF. The chain has TRBV11-2 and TRBJ2-3; the match to TRBD1 covers 8 bases. J lost 4 bases, V lost 5 bases, and 14 bases had no gene match. CDR1 and CDR2 (germline): SGHAT, FQNNGV. The CDR3 has 17 amino acids.